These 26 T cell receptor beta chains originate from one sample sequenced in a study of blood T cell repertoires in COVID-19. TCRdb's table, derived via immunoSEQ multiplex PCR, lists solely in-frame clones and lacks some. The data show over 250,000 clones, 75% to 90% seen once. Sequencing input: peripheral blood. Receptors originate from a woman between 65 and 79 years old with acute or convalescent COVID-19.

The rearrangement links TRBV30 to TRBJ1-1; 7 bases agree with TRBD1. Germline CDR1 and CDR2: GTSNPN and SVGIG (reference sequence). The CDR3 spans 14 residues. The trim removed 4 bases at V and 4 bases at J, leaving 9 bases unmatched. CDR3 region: CAWNRQGGGTEAFF. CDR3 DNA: TGTGCCTGGAACCGACAGGGTGGGGGCACTGAAGCTTTCTTT.

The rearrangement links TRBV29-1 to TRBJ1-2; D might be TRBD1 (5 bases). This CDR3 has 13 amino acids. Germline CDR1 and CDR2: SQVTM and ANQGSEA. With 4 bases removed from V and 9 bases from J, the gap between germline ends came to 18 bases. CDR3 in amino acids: CSVASGWPMSYTF. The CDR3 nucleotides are TGCAGCGTTGCATCAGGGTGGCCGATGAGCTACACCTTC.

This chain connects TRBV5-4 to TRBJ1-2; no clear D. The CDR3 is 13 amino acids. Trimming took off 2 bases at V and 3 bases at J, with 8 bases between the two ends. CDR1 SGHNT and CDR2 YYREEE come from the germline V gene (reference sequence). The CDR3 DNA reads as TGTGCCAGCAGCTTAGACGGGTACTATGGCTACACCTTC. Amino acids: CASSLDGYYGYTF.

The CDR3 nucleotides are TGCGCCAGCACCAATACAGGGAATCCGTACGGCTACACCTTC. This codes for CASTNTGNPYGYTF. The genes are TRBV5-1 and TRBJ1-2; D is perhaps TRBD1 (6 bases). The CDR3 length is 14 residues. The V and J ends lost 6 bases and 8 bases respectively, with 20 bases between them. Germline CDR1 SGHRS, CDR2 YFSETQ.

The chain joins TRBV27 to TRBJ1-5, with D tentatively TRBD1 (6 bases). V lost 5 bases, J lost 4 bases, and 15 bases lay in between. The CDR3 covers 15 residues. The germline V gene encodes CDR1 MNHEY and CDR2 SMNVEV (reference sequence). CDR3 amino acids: CASSPGTMINQPQHF. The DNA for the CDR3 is TGTGCCAGCAGTCCCGGGACAATGATTAATCAGCCCCAGCATTTT.

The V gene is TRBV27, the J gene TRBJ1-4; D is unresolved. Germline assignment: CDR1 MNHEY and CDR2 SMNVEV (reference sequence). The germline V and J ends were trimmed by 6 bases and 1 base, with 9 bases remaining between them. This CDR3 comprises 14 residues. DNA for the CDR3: TGTGCCAGCAGCCCTCCAGGAACTAATGAAAAACTGTTTTTT. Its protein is CASSPPGTNEKLFF.

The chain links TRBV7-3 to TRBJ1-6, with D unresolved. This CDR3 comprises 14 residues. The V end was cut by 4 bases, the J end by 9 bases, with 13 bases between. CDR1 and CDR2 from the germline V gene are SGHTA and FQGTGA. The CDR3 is CASSWEGVFSPLHF. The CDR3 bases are TGTGCCAGCAGCTGGGAGGGAGTTTTTTCACCCCTCCACTTT. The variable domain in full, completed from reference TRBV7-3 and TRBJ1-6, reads GAGVSQTPSNKVTEKGKYVELRCDPISGHTALYWYRQSLGQGPEFLIYFQGTGAADDSGLPNDRFFAVRPEGSVSTLKIQRTERGDSAVYLCASSWEGVFSPLHFGNGTRLTVT.

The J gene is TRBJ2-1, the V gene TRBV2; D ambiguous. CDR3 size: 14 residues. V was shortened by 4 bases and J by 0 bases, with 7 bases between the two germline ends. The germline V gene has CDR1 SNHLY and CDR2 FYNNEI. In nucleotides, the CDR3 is TGTGCCAGCAGTGGACGGAGCTCCTACAATGAGCAGTTCTTC. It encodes CASSGRSSYNEQFF.

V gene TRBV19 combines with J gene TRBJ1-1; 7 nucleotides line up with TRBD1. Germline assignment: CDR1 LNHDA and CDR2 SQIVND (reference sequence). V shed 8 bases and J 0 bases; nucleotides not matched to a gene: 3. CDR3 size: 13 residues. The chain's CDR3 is CASGTAMNTEAFF. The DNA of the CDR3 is TGTGCCAGTGGGACAGCCATGAACACTGAAGCTTTCTTT.

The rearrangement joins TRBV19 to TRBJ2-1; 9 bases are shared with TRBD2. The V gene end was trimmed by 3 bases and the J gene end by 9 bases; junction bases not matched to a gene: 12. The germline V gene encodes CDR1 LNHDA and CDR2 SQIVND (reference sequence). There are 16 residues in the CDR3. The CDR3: CASSIPLAGSLGEQFF. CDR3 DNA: TGTGCCAGTAGTATCCCCCTAGCGGGGTCGCTGGGTGAGCAGTTCTTC.

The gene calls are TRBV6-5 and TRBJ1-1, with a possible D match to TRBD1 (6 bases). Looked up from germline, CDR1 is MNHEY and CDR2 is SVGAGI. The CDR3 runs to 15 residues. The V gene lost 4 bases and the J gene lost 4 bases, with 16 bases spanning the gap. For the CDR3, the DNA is TGTGCCAGCAGTTCCCTGACAGGTTTGGGCACTGAAGCTTTCTTT. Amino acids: CASSSLTGLGTEAFF.

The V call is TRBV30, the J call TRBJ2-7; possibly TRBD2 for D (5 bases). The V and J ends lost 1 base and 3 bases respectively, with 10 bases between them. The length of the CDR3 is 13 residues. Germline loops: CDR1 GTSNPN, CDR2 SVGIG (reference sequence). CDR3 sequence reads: CAWSGGSRYEQYF. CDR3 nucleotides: TGTGCCTGGAGTGGAGGGTCTCGCTACGAGCAGTACTTC.

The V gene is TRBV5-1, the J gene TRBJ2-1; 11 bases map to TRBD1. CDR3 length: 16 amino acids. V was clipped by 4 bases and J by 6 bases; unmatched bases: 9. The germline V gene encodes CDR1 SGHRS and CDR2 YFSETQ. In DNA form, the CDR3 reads TGCGCCAGCAGCACCGGGGCGGGACAGGGGGTCAATGAGCAGTTCTTC. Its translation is CASSTGAGQGVNEQFF.

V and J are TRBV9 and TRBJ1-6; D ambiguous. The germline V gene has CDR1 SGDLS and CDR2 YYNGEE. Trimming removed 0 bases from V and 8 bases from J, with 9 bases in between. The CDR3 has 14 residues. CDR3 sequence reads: CASSVGPEYSPLHF. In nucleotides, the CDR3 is TGTGCCAGCAGCGTAGGGCCGGAGTATTCACCCCTCCACTTT.

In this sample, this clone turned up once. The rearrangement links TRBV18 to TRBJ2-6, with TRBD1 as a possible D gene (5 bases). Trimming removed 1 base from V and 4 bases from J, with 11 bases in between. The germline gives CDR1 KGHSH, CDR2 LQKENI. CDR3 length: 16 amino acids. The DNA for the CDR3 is TGTGCCAGCTCACCACAGGGGTGGGCGGGGGCCAACGTCCTGACTTTC. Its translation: CASSPQGWAGANVLTF.

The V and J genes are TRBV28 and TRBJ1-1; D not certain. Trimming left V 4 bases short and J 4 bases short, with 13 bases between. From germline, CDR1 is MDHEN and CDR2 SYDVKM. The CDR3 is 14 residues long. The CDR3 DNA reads TGTGCCAGCAGTTCGCCCGTGAGGGTCACTGAAGCTTTCTTT. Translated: CASSSPVRVTEAFF.

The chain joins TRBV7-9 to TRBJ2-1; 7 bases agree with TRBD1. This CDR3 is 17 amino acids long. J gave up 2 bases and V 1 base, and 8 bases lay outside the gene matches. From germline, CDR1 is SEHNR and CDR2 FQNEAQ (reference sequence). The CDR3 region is CASSLEPTGYPYNEQFF. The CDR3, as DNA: TGTGCCAGCAGCTTAGAGCCGACAGGGTACCCCTACAATGAGCAGTTCTTC. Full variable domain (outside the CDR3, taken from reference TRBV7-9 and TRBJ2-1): DTGVSQNPRHKITKRGQNVTFRCDPISEHNRLYWYRQTLGQGPEFLTYFQNEAQLEKSRLLSDRFSAERPKGSFSTLEIQRTEQGDSAMYLCASSLEPTGYPYNEQFFGPGTRLTVL.

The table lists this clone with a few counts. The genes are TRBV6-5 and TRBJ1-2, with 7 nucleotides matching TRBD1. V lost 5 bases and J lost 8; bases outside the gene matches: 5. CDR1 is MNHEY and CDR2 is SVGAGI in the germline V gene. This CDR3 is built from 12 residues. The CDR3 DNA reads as TGTGCCAGCAGTAACAGACAGGGAGGCTACACCTTC. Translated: CASSNRQGGYTF.

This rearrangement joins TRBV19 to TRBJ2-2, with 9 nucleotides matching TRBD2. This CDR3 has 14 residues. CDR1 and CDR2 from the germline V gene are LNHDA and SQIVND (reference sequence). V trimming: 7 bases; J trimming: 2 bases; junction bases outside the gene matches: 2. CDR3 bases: TGTGCCAGTAATAGCGGGGGAAACACCGGGGAGCTGTTTTTT. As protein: CASNSGGNTGELFF.

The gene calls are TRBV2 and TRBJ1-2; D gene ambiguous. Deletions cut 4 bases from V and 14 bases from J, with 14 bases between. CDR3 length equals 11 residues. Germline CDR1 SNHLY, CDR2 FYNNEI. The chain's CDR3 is CASSATFGRTF. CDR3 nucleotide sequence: TGTGCCAGCAGTGCCACATTCGGCAGGACCTTC.

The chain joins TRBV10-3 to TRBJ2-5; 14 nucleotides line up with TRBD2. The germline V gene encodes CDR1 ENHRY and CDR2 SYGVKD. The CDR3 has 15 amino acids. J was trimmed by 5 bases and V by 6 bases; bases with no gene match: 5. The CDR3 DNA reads TGTGCCATCAGGACTAGCGGGGGGGCCGGGGAGACCCAGTACTTC. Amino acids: CAIRTSGGAGETQYF.

The chain's CDR3 is CASSPYAETQYF. CDR3 nucleotides: TGTGCCAGCTCACCATACGCGGAGACCCAGTACTTC. The chain joins TRBV18 to TRBJ2-5; D call uncertain. This CDR3 spans 12 amino acids. Germline CDR1 reads KGHSH; CDR2 reads LQKENI. V lost 2 bases, J lost 5 bases, and 6 bases lay in between.

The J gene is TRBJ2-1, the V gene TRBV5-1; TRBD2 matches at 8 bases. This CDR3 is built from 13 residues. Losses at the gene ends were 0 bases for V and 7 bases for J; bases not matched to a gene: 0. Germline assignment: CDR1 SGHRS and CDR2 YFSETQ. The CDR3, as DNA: TGCGCCAGCAGCTTGGGACTAGCGAATGAGCAGTTCTTC. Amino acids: CASSLGLANEQFF. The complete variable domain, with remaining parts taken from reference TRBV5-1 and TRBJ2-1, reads KAGVTQTPRYLIKTRGQQVTLSCSPISGHRSVSWYQQTPGQGLQFLFEYFSETQRNKGNFPGRFSGRQFSNSRSEMNVSTLELGDSALYLCASSLGLANEQFFGPGTRLTVL.

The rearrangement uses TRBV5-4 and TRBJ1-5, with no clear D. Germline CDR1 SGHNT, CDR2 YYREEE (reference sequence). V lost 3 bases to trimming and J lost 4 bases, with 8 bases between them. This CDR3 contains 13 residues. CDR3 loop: CASSSVPNQPQHF. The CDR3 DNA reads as TGTGCCAGCAGCTCAGTACCGAATCAGCCCCAGCATTTT. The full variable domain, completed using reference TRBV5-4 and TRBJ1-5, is ETGVTQSPTHLIKTRGQQVTLRCSSQSGHNTVSWYQQALGQGPQFIFQYYREEENGRGNFPPRFSGLQFPNYSSELNVNALELDDSALYLCASSSVPNQPQHFGDGTRLSIL.

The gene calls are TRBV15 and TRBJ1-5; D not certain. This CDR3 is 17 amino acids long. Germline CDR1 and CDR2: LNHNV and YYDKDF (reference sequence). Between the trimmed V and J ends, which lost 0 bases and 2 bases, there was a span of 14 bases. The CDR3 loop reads CATSRDQKARGNQPQHF. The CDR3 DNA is TGTGCCACCAGCAGAGATCAGAAGGCGCGGGGCAATCAGCCCCAGCATTTT.

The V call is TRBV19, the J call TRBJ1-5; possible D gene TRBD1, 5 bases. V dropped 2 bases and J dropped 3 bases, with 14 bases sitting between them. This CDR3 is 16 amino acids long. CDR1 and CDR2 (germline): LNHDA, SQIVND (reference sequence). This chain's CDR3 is CASSIMYGHSNQPQHF. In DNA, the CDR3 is TGTGCCAGTAGTATAATGTACGGACATTCCAATCAGCCCCAGCATTTT.